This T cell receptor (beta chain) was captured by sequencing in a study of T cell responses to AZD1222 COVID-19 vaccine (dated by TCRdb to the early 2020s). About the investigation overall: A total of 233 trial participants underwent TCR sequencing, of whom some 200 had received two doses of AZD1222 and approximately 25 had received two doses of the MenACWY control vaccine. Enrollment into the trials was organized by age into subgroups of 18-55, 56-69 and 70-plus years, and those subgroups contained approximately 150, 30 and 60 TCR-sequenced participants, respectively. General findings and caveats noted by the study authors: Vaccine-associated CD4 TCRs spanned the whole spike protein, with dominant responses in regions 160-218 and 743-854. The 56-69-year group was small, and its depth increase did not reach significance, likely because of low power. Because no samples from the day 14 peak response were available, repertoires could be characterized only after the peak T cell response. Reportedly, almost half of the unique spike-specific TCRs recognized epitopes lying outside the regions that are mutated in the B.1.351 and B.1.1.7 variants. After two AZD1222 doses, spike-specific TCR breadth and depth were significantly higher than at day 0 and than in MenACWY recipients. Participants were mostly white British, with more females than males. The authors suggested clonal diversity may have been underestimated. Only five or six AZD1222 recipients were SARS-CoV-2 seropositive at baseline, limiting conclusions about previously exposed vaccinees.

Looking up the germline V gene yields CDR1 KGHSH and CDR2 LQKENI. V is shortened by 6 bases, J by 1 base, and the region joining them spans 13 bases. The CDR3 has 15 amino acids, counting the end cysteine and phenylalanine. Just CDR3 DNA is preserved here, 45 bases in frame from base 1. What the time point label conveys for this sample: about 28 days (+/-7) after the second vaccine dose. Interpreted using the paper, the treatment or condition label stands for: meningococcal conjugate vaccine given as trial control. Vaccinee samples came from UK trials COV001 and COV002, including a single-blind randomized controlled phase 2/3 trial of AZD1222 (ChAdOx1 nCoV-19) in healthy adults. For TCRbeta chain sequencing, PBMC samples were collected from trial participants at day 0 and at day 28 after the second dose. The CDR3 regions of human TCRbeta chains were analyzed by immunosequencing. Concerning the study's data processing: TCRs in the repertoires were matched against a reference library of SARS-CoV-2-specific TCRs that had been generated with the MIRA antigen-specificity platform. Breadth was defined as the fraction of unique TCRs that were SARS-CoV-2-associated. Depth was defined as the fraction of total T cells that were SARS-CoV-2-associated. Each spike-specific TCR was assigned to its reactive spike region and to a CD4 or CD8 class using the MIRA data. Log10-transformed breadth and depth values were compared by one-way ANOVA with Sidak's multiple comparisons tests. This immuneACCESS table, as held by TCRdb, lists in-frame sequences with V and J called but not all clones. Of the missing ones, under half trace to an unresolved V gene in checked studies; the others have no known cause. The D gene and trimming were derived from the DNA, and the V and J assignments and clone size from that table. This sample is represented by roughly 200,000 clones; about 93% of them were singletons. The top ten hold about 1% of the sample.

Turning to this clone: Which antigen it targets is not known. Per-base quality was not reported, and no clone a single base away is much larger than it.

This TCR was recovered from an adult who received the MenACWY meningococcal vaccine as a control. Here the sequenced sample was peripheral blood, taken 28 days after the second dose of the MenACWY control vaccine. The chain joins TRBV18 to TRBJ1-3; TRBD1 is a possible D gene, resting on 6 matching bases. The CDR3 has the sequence CASSPGEVSGNTIYF. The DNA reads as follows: TGTGCCAGCTCGCCAGGGGAGGTATCTGGAAACACCATATATTTT.